A single sample is the source of the 18 T cell receptor beta chains below, sequenced in a study of shared clonotypes between healthy human individuals. The repertoire was sequenced with immunoSEQ multiplex PCR; TCRdb's copy has only in-frame clones and lacks some. Of some 2.3 million clones listed, more than 85% were seen once; the top ten hold about 0.39%. Sequenced input: naive CD4+ T cells from PBMCs. The subset was: CD45RA+ positively selected. These receptors were collected from a man between 18 and 35 years old in good health. Some clones in this sample may be carry-over from other donors' samples.

The chain combines TRBV4-1 with TRBJ2-1; 13 bases are shared with TRBD2. CDR1 MGHRA and CDR2 YSYEKL come from the germline V gene. V dropped 4 bases and J dropped 5; count of bases not matched to a gene: 2. This CDR3 is built from 15 residues. CDR3 DNA: TGCGCCAGCAGCCGTACTAGCGGGAGGGACAATGAGCAGTTCTTC. Translating it yields CASSRTSGRDNEQFF.

J is TRBJ1-3 and V is TRBV11-2; D possibly corresponds to TRBD1 (5 bases). Trimming pared 1 base from V and 2 bases from J, leaving 6 bases between. CDR1 is SGHAT, CDR2 FQNNGV, per germline. CDR3 length: 14 amino acids. CDR3 sequence reads: CASSLGTPGNTIYF. The CDR3 DNA reads as TGTGCCAGCAGCTTAGGGACACCTGGAAACACCATATATTTT.

The chain joins TRBV2 to TRBJ2-1; 7 nucleotides match TRBD1. CDR3 length: 16 amino acids. Germline trimming cut 4 bases from V and 2 bases from J; bases unmatched to any gene: 8. Germline V lookup: CDR1 SNHLY, CDR2 FYNNEI. CDR3 nucleotide sequence: TGTGCCAGCAGTGGGAGCCAGGGGGTCCCCTACAATGAGCAGTTCTTC. Amino acids: CASSGSQGVPYNEQFF. Full variable domain (outside the CDR3, taken from reference TRBV2 and TRBJ2-1): EPEVTQTPSHQVTQMGQEVILRCVPISNHLYFYWYRQILGQKVEFLVSFYNNEISEKSEIFDDQFSVERPDGSNFTLKIRSTKLEDSAMYFCASSGSQGVPYNEQFFGPGTRLTVL.

The V call is TRBV6-1, the J call TRBJ1-1; no firm D call. This CDR3 is 12 amino acids long. V was shortened by 5 bases and J by 5 bases, with 9 bases between the two germline ends. The germline gives CDR1 MNHNS, CDR2 SASEGT. The DNA for the CDR3 is TGTGCCAGCAGTCGGGGTTGGACTGAAGCTTTCTTT. Translation: CASSRGWTEAFF.

The chain recombines TRBV5-1 with TRBJ2-5; 7 nucleotides agree with TRBD1. Germline V lookup: CDR1 SGHRS, CDR2 YFSETQ. This CDR3 is 15 amino acids long. Trimming took 3 bases from V and 4 from J; bases not matched to a gene: 9. CDR3 sequence (DNA): TGCGCCAGCAGCTCAGACGGGACAGCCATAGAGACCCAGTACTTC. It yields the protein CASSSDGTAIETQYF.

A word on this clone: The same CDR3 can be traced to other DNA sequences in this sample. J is TRBJ1-1 and V is TRBV18; D might be TRBD1 (5 bases). The V end was cut by 3 bases, the J end by 2 bases, with 10 bases between. CDR1 and CDR2 (germline): KGHSH, LQKENI. The CDR3 spans 14 residues. This chain's CDR3 is CASSPGTLNTEAFF. In nucleotides, the CDR3 is TGTGCCAGCTCACCCGGGACCCTTAACACTGAAGCTTTCTTT.

The chain is built from TRBV9 and TRBJ2-2, with TRBD2 identical over 14 bases. CDR3 size: 19 residues. With 0 bases clipped from V and 7 bases from J, the junction kept 11 bases outside the gene matches. CDR1 and CDR2 from the germline V gene are SGDLS and YYNGEE. The CDR3 loop reads CASSVGTGTSGRSGGELFF. CDR3 coding DNA: TGTGCCAGCAGCGTAGGAACCGGGACTAGCGGGAGATCAGGCGGGGAGCTGTTTTTT. The full variable domain, completed using reference TRBV9 and TRBJ2-2, is DSGVTQTPKHLITATGQRVTLRCSPRSGDLSVYWYQQSLDQGLQFLIQYYNGEERAKGNILERFSAQQFPDLHSELNLSSLELGDSALYFCASSVGTGTSGRSGGELFFGEGSRLTVL.

This clone was recorded only once. Other DNA sequences from this sample encode an identical CDR3 as well. The genes are TRBV27 and TRBJ1-5, with D unclear. V dropped 3 bases and J dropped 6 bases, with 9 bases sitting between them. Germline CDR1 and CDR2: MNHEY and SMNVEV (reference sequence). This CDR3 spans 13 amino acids. The CDR3 sequence is CASSLSYGQPQHF. Written as DNA, the CDR3 is TGTGCCAGCAGTTTGTCCTACGGTCAGCCCCAGCATTTT.

This sequence joins TRBV19 and TRBJ2-5, with D unresolved. Germline V lookup: CDR1 LNHDA, CDR2 SQIVND (reference sequence). The germline V and J ends were trimmed by 4 bases and 2 bases, with 11 bases remaining between them. There are 14 residues in the CDR3. The CDR3 DNA reads as TGTGCCAGTAGTAGGTACCACCTACAAGAGACCCAGTACTTC. Its protein product is CASSRYHLQETQYF.

The gene calls are TRBV19 and TRBJ2-2; D remains ambiguous. The CDR3 spans 12 residues. V lost 4 bases and J 9 bases, leaving 9 bases between the germline ends. The germline V gene encodes CDR1 LNHDA and CDR2 SQIVND (reference sequence). For the CDR3, the DNA is TGTGCCAGTAGTAGGTCGACAAGGGAGCTGTTTTTT. Its translation is CASSRSTRELFF.

The chain uses TRBV25-1 and TRBJ1-4, with a weak D call TRBD1 (5 bases). CDR1 MGHDK and CDR2 SYGVNS come from the germline V gene. This CDR3 has 16 residues. The germline V and J ends were trimmed by 3 bases and 0 bases, with 11 bases remaining between them. CDR3 region: CASSDLVGATNEKLFF. Here the CDR3 DNA reads TGTGCCAGCAGTGATCTTGTAGGGGCAACTAATGAAAAACTGTTTTTT.

The chain carries TRBV9 and TRBJ2-2; no clear D gene. Between the trimmed V and J ends, which lost 1 base and 6 bases, there was a span of 13 bases. The CDR3 is made up of 15 amino acids. Germline V lookup: CDR1 SGDLS, CDR2 YYNGEE. CDR3 loop: CASSVPREQPGELFF. As DNA, the CDR3 is TGTGCCAGCAGCGTACCCCGAGAACAACCCGGGGAGCTGTTTTTT.

This clone was detected once. The V gene is TRBV6-6, the J gene TRBJ1-1; D possibly corresponds to TRBD1 (5 bases). Per the germline V gene, CDR1 is MNHNY and CDR2 is SVGAGI (reference sequence). The CDR3 sequence is 13 residues long. V was clipped by 2 bases and J by 1 base, with 5 bases between them. The CDR3 coding sequence is TGTGCCAGCAGTTACACAGGGAACACTGAAGCTTTCTTT. Its translation is CASSYTGNTEAFF.

The V and J genes are TRBV4-2 and TRBJ1-1; D is possibly TRBD1 (5 bases). Between the trimmed V and J ends, which lost 6 bases and 10 bases, there was a span of 21 bases. CDR1 is LGHNA and CDR2 is YNFKEQ in the germline V gene. The CDR3 spans 14 residues. The CDR3 reads CASRYGTSLNPAFF. The CDR3 bases are TGTGCCAGCAGATATGGGACTTCCTTAAACCCAGCTTTCTTT.

A remark on this clone: Other DNA sequences of this sample code for an identical CDR3. The CDR3 sequence: CASSPGQGNEKLFF. CDR3 bases: TGCGCCAGCAGCCCAGGACAGGGGAATGAAAAACTGTTTTTT. The chain combines TRBV5-1 with TRBJ1-4, with 9 bases fitting TRBD1. Trimming cost V 4 bases and J 5 bases; bases outside gene matches: 3. Germline CDR1 SGHRS, CDR2 YFSETQ. This CDR3 contains 14 residues.

Comments on this clone: The same CDR3 arises from other DNA sequences in this sample as well. The gene calls are TRBV2 and TRBJ1-1, with D unclear. CDR3 size: 13 residues. Germline V CDR1 and CDR2: SNHLY, FYNNEI. V gave up 5 bases and J gave up 0 bases, with 7 bases separating them. CDR3 sequence reads: CASSPYLNTEAFF. Here the CDR3 DNA reads TGTGCCAGCAGTCCCTACCTGAACACTGAAGCTTTCTTT.

The chain joins TRBV28 to TRBJ1-2; 8 bases line up with TRBD1. Germline CDR1 and CDR2: MDHEN and SYDVKM. Trimming cost V 7 bases and J 8 bases; bases outside gene matches: 6. The CDR3 has 12 residues. The CDR3, as DNA: TGTGCCAGCAACAGGGGGAGCTGGGGCTACACCTTC. This sequence encodes CASNRGSWGYTF.

This chain uses TRBV27 with TRBJ2-5; D call uncertain. The CDR3 spans 15 residues. CDR1 and CDR2 from the germline V gene are MNHEY and SMNVEV (reference sequence). V was pared by 4 bases and J by 2 bases, with 14 bases between. The CDR3 here is CASSYKRVKQETQYF. The CDR3 DNA sequence: TGTGCCAGCAGTTATAAAAGGGTAAAGCAAGAGACCCAGTACTTC.